Included here is one TCR beta chain sequence, with context. The sample is drawn from a study of blood T cell repertoires in COVID-19. Sequencing used immunoSEQ multiplex PCR; TCRdb keeps in-frame clones, though not all of them. The table has 400,000 to 550,000 clones, 70% to 90% seen once. V dropped 3 bases and J dropped 4; count of bases not matched to a gene: 9. Germline loops: CDR1 SGHDT, CDR2 YYEEEE. The CDR3 is 15 residues long. Individuals aged about 18 to 100 years were recruited from roughly 22 US areas. V usage is TRBV5-6 and J usage is TRBJ1-2, with TRBD1 identical over 7 bases. The sample comprised PBMCs or T cells enriched from blood (not recorded which). The clonotype originates from a woman aged 18-29 years with acute COVID-19. The CDR3 here is CASSYLDRVIYGYTF. The DNA for the CDR3 is TGTGCCAGCAGCTACCTAGACAGGGTGATCTATGGCTACACCTTC.